These T cell receptor beta chains were read from a single sample in a study of shared clonotypes between healthy human individuals. Data came from immunoSEQ multiplex PCR; TCRdb stores just in-frame clones and leaves some out. The sample has some 2,000,000 clones, 85% to 95% seen once. Sequenced: naive CD4+ T cells sorted from blood. Receptors were obtained from a man between 18 and 35 years old in good health. The CDR3 runs from the conserved cysteine through the conserved F or W. Fields, in order: V gene, D gene, J gene, clone size, CDR3 DNA, CDR3 protein. D genes are given only for firm matches. For some rows the clone size is stated as once, few or many, or as a class when expanded; others skip it.

TRBV6-6	TRBD1	TRBJ1-3	.	TGTGCCAGCAGTTACTTGCAGGGGGCGACTGGAAACACCATATATTTT	CASSYLQGATGNTIYF
TRBV19	.	TRBJ2-5	.	TGTGCCAGTAGTCTGACCCAAGAGACCCAGTACTTC	CASSLTQETQYF
TRBV2	.	TRBJ1-6	.	TGTGCCAGCAGTGAAGCTTCCGGCTCCTATAATTCACCCCTCCACTTT	CASSEASGSYNSPLHF
TRBV9	.	TRBJ2-5	.	TGTGCCAGCAACAGGGGGGGCCAAGAGACCCAGTACTTC	CASNRGGQETQYF
TRBV6-5	TRBD1	TRBJ1-5	.	TGTGCCAGCAGTTCCAGGGGGCTCAATCAGCCCCAGCATTTT	CASSSRGLNQPQHF
TRBV5-4	.	TRBJ2-2	.	TGTGCCAGCAGCCTCGCGTGGTCCGGGGGCACCGGGGAGCTGTTTTTT	CASSLAWSGGTGELFF
TRBV2	TRBD1	TRBJ1-5	.	TGTGCCAGCAGTGGACAACAGGGGGCTCAGCCCCAGCATTTT	CASSGQQGAQPQHF
TRBV5-6	.	TRBJ2-5	.	TGTGCCAGCAGCTCCCCGGGGATAGCGGCTTCGACCCAGTACTTC	CASSSPGIAASTQYF
TRBV7-2	TRBD1	TRBJ1-3	.	TGTGCCAGCAGCGTGGGGGGGACAGGGAGTGGAAACACCATATATTTT	CASSVGGTGSGNTIYF
TRBV7-9	TRBD1	TRBJ2-7	.	TGTGCCAGCAGCTTGGCAGGGGGACAAGCCTCCTACGAGCAGTACTTC	CASSLAGGQASYEQYF
TRBV5-1	TRBD1	TRBJ2-7	.	TGCGCCAGCAGCTTGGGGACAGGAGTTACCTACGAGCAGTACTTC	CASSLGTGVTYEQYF
TRBV5-1	.	TRBJ2-2	.	TGCGCCAGCAGCTTGGCCGAGGAGGCCGGGGAGCTGTTTTTT	CASSLAEEAGELFF
TRBV6-5	.	TRBJ1-1	.	TGTGCCAGCAGTTACCGACAGCGCCCTCCGAACACTGAAGCTTTCTTT	CASSYRQRPPNTEAFF
TRBV7-9	.	TRBJ2-7	.	TGTGCCAGCAGCTCCAGCGGACTAGCAGGGGGCAAAGCCTACGAGCAGTACTTC	CASSSSGLAGGKAYEQYF
TRBV4-1	.	TRBJ2-4	.	TGCGCCAGCAGCCAGCCGGCCGGGTCCAAAAACATTCAGTACTTC	CASSQPAGSKNIQYF
TRBV5-1	TRBD1	TRBJ2-2	.	TGCGCCAGCCATACAGGGGCCGGGGAGCTGTTTTTT	CASHTGAGELFF
TRBV7-2	.	TRBJ1-2	.	TGTGCCAGCACTTCCCCCTTTGGCGTGGGTAACTATGGCTACACCTTC	CASTSPFGVGNYGYTF
TRBV18	TRBD1	TRBJ1-1	.	TGTGCCAGCTCACCCCTGGACAGGTACACTGAAGCTTTCTTT	CASSPLDRYTEAFF
TRBV10-3	TRBD2	TRBJ2-1	.	TGTGCCATCAGTGGCTCCGGGACTAGCGATACCTATGAGCAGTTCTTC	CAISGSGTSDTYEQFF
TRBV18	.	TRBJ1-2	.	TGTGCCAGCTCACGCAAAGCGGACGGAATTTATGGCTACACCTTC	CASSRKADGIYGYTF
TRBV27	.	TRBJ1-5	once	TGTGCCAGCAGTTTATCGTGGGGAGATCAGCCCCAGCATTTT	CASSLSWGDQPQHF
TRBV4-3	.	TRBJ1-4	.	TGCGCCAGCAGCCAATCCCCAGGGGATGAAAAACTGTTTTTT	CASSQSPGDEKLFF
TRBV25-1	.	TRBJ1-3	.	TGTGCCAGCAGTGACGAAGGGAGGGCCTCTGGAAACACCATATATTTT	CASSDEGRASGNTIYF
TRBV7-3	.	TRBJ2-2	.	TGTGCCAGCAGCTTAAGGGCAGGGGCGAACACCGGGGAGCTGTTTTTT	CASSLRAGANTGELFF
TRBV28	.	TRBJ1-5	.	TGTGCCAGCAGCAGCCCGGGGGGCTATCAGCCCCAGCATTTT	CASSSPGGYQPQHF
TRBV5-6	TRBD2	TRBJ2-3	.	TGTGCCAGCAGCTTGGCCAGTCCTAGCGGATTCCCCACAGATACGCAGTATTTT	CASSLASPSGFPTDTQYF
TRBV25-1	.	TRBJ1-3	.	TGTGCCAGCAGTGAATGGGCAGGGGGAAACACCATATATTTT	CASSEWAGGNTIYF
TRBV10-2	TRBD2	TRBJ2-7	.	TGCGCCAGCAGCCCGGGACTAGCGGGAGGGGCCTACGAGCAGTACTTC	CASSPGLAGGAYEQYF
TRBV7-9	.	TRBJ1-1	.	TGTGCCAGCAGCACCGGGATTATGAACACTGAAGCTTTCTTT	CASSTGIMNTEAFF
TRBV6-5	.	TRBJ2-5	.	TGTGCCAGCGGGGTCGGGATGGAGACCCAGTACTTC	CASGVGMETQYF
TRBV1	.	TRBJ2-7	.	TGCACCAGCAGCCAAATTAAAACAGGGAGATCCTACGAGCAGTACTTC	CTSSQIKTGRSYEQYF
TRBV11-2	.	TRBJ2-7	.	TGTGCCAGCAGCCCCCCCCAGAGCTACGAGCAGTACTTC	CASSPPQSYEQYF
TRBV28	.	TRBJ2-1	.	TGTGCCAGCAGTTTAGTCCCAGGGCGATGGTTCTTC	CASSLVPGRWFF
TRBV2	.	TRBJ1-4	.	TGTGCCAGCAGTGACTCAGGGAAGGGTGAAAAACTGTTTTTT	CASSDSGKGEKLFF
TRBV5-4	.	TRBJ1-1	.	TGTGCCAGCAGCCCGGGTGACAGGTTGAGAGGGACTGAAGCTTTCTTT	CASSPGDRLRGTEAFF
TRBV19	TRBD1	TRBJ1-4	.	TGTGCCAGTAGTCCTGACAGGGACGAGAATGAAAAACTGTTTTTT	CASSPDRDENEKLFF
TRBV5-1	.	TRBJ2-5	.	TGCGCCAGCAGCTTGGCCCAGGGGTACCAAGAGACCCAGTACTTC	CASSLAQGYQETQYF
TRBV6-5	.	TRBJ2-2	few	TGTGCCAGCACCCGGGTGGGGTCCACCGGGGAGCTGTTTTTT	CASTRVGSTGELFF
TRBV4-3	.	TRBJ2-5	once	TGCGCCAGCAGCCACTACAGGGAATCGGGGACCCAGTACTTC	CASSHYRESGTQYF
TRBV5-1	TRBD2	TRBJ2-7	.	TGCGCCAGCAGCTTGAGTGCAGGACGGGGGAGGGACGAGCAGTACTTC	CASSLSAGRGRDEQYF
TRBV6-7	TRBD2	TRBJ2-7	.	TGTGCCAGCATTCGTAGCGGGAGTCAGTACGAGCAGTACTTC	CASIRSGSQYEQYF
TRBV7-6	TRBD2	TRBJ2-7	.	TGTGCCAGCAGCCGGACTAGCGGTTCCTACGAGCAGTACTTC	CASSRTSGSYEQYF
TRBV5-5	.	TRBJ2-3	.	TGTGCCAGCAGGTTGACGGGAGCAAACACAGATACGCAGTATTTT	CASRLTGANTDTQYF
TRBV4-1	.	TRBJ1-5	.	TGCGCCAGCAGCCAAGTATTTCTAGGGACGGCTAGCAATCAGCCCCAGCATTTT	CASSQVFLGTASNQPQHF
TRBV5-4	.	TRBJ2-7	once	TGTGCCAGCAGCGCGGGACTGAGAGAGCAGTACTTC	CASSAGLREQYF
TRBV11-2	TRBD1	TRBJ2-2	.	TGTGCCAGCAGCACAACAGGGGGGACCGGGGAGCTGTTTTTT	CASSTTGGTGELFF
TRBV19	.	TRBJ2-2	.	TGTGCCAGTACCCCACTATGGGGGACCCCGAACACCGGGGAGCTGTTTTTT	CASTPLWGTPNTGELFF
TRBV2	TRBD2	TRBJ2-3	.	TGTGCCAGCAGCGACCCGAAGTATGACGGGCGGGGGAGGAAAGATACGCAGTATTTT	CASSDPKYDGRGRKDTQYF
TRBV21-1	.	TRBJ2-7	.	TGTGCCAGCAGCTCTGGGCCAGGGAGTGGCGAGCAGTACTTC	CASSSGPGSGEQYF
TRBV27	TRBD2	TRBJ2-2	once	TGTGCCAGCAGGATGACTAGCGGAAACACCGGGGAGCTGTTTTTT	CASRMTSGNTGELFF
TRBV10-3	TRBD1	TRBJ2-2	.	TGTGCCACCTCCGGGACAGACAACACCGGGGAGCTGTTTTTT	CATSGTDNTGELFF
TRBV7-6	TRBD1	TRBJ2-5	.	TGTGCCAGCAGCCCGGGGGACAGGGGGGAGACCCAGTACTTC	CASSPGDRGETQYF
TRBV5-1	TRBD2	TRBJ2-2	.	TGCGCCAGCAGCTTAGCTCTAGCGGGAGGATTCGGGGAGCTGTTTTTT	CASSLALAGGFGELFF
TRBV2	.	TRBJ2-7	.	TGTACCAGCAGTGAAGTTATTAGCGGACACTACGAGCAGTACTTC	CTSSEVISGHYEQYF
TRBV10-3	TRBD1	TRBJ1-2	.	TGTGCCATCAGTGAGGGGGGACAGGGGGCGAATGGCTACACCTTC	CAISEGGQGANGYTF